The rows below give T cell receptor beta chains drawn from one sample of a study of T cells after posttransplantation cyclophosphamide. Sequenced by immunoSEQ multiplex PCR; TCRdb stores in-frame clones only, minus some. The sample holds fewer than 13,000 clones, and no clone turns up only once. The material was PBMCs, obtained after allogeneic stem cell transplant with posttransplant cyclophosphamide. The receptors shown here come from a female patient aged 40-50 years who received an allogeneic stem cell transplant from a related donor, was CMV-positive, and had no GVHD. Some T cells may be transferred from the graft donor. The CDR3 runs from the conserved cysteine through the conserved F or W. Fields, in order: clone size, J gene, V gene, D gene, CDR3 protein, CDR3 DNA. A D gene is named only where the DNA matches it firmly. The size entry gives once, few, many, or a class for an expanded clone.

many TRBJ2-5 TRBV15 TRBD2 CATSREGGSGETQYF TGTGCCACCAGCAGAGAAGGCGGGAGCGGAGAGACCCAGTACTTC
many TRBJ2-7 TRBV4-1 TRBD2 CASSPTTPLVAGAYEQYF TGCGCCAGCAGCCCCACCACCCCGCTAGTGGCGGGAGCCTACGAGCAGTACTTC
many TRBJ1-2 TRBV7-9 - CASSLEGGYYGYTF TGTGCCAGCAGCTTAGAGGGGGGGTACTATGGCTACACCTTC
few TRBJ2-4 TRBV5-1 - CASSPRGSVRAKNIQYF TGCGCCAGCAGCCCACGCGGGTCCGTGAGGGCCAAAAACATTCAGTACTTC
many TRBJ2-1 TRBV15 TRBD2 CATSSYGTSGYNEQFF TGTGCCACCAGCAGCTATGGGACTAGCGGTTACAATGAGCAGTTCTTC
many TRBJ2-1 TRBV5-1 - CASSSSPTGYNEQFF TGCGCCAGCAGCAGCTCTCCGACGGGGTACAATGAGCAGTTCTTC
many TRBJ1-6 TRBV13 - CASTPGRGSASPLHF TGTGCCAGCACGCCGGGGAGAGGCTCTGCTTCACCCCTCCACTTT
many TRBJ2-5 TRBV19 TRBD2 CASSPTSGRADSETQYF TGTGCCAGTAGTCCCACGAGCGGGAGGGCCGATTCAGAGACCCAGTACTTC
many TRBJ2-7 TRBV7-9 TRBD1 CASSPPGQGGYEQYF TGTGCCAGCAGCCCGCCGGGACAGGGGGGCTACGAGCAGTACTTC
many TRBJ2-1 TRBV10-1 TRBD2 CASSEAPRGEYNEQFF TGCGCCAGCAGTGAGGCTCCGCGGGGGGAATACAATGAGCAGTTCTTC
many TRBJ2-3 TRBV6-1 - CASSVGQSFTDTQYF TGTGCCAGCAGTGTTGGGCAGTCTTTCACAGATACGCAGTATTTT
many TRBJ2-1 TRBV28 TRBD2 CASSLGTSGEQFF TGTGCCAGCAGTTTGGGGACTAGCGGTGAGCAGTTCTTC
many TRBJ1-1 TRBV29-1 - CSVGRGESTTEAFF TGCAGCGTTGGCAGGGGCGAATCCACCACTGAAGCTTTCTTT
medium-sized TRBJ2-3 TRBV12-5 - CASGTVTLLESTDTQYF TGTGCTAGTGGCACCGTGACCCTCCTAGAGAGCACAGATACGCAGTATTTT
many TRBJ2-1 TRBV5-1 TRBD1 CASSRSGTGELNEQFF TGCGCCAGCAGCAGGTCCGGGACAGGGGAACTCAATGAGCAGTTCTTC
many TRBJ2-3 TRBV5-1 - CASSLSLGEDTQYF TGCGCCAGCAGCTTGTCACTGGGCGAAGATACGCAGTATTTT
large TRBJ2-5 TRBV11-2 - CASSFQGGRQETQYF TGTGCCAGCAGCTTTCAGGGGGGCAGGCAAGAGACCCAGTACTTC
many TRBJ2-7 TRBV21-1 - CASSARQAAYEQYF TGTGCCAGCAGCGCCAGACAGGCAGCCTACGAGCAGTACTTC
medium-sized TRBJ1-2 TRBV5-1 - CASSLEPARYGYTF TGCGCCAGCAGCTTGGAGCCAGCGAGGTATGGCTACACCTTC
many TRBJ1-2 TRBV2 TRBD1 CASSERPWDRSYGYTF TGTGCCAGCAGTGAGCGTCCCTGGGACAGGAGTTATGGCTACACCTTC